Detailed here is one T cell receptor (beta chain). What antigen it recognizes has not been identified. Per-base qualities were not stored, and no clone one base away is much larger. The junction carries 15 bases between V and J, which are trimmed by 6 bases and 0 bases respectively. Spanning cysteine to phenylalanine, the CDR3 consists of 17 amino acids. Kept here is only the CDR3 DNA, which spans 51 bases and is read in frame from base 1. These data originate in a study of brain metastases from non-small cell lung cancer (dated by TCRdb to about 2019). Regarding the research as a whole: The study profiled the immune microenvironment of paired resected primary tumors and brain metastases from non-small-cell lung cancer patients.

Libraries came from the immunoSEQ multiplex PCR assay. T-cell receptor beta chain repertoire sequencing was performed alongside a 770-gene immune expression panel. Not all clones reach the TCRdb copy of this immuneACCESS table, which keeps in-frame sequences only. Checked studies attribute under half of the gap to unresolved V genes and leave the rest unexplained. Across this sample there are about 2,000 clones, with about four fifths seen only once. Roughly 9% of the sample lies in the top ten. A total of over 30 patients with non-small-cell lung cancer that had been surgically resected, each with specimens from both a primary tumor and a brain metastasis, made up the cohort.

Specimen: tumor-adjacent normal tissue. The V and J segments used are TRBV23-1 and TRBJ2-6, with the D gene not confidently named. TRBV23-1 is an ORF, and what it does is uncertain. This sequence was found in a donor aged 40 or older with non-small cell lung cancer. The CDR3 region reads CASRKGSFGSGANVLTF. The nucleotides are TGCGCCAGCAGAAAAGGCTCTTTCGGCTCTGGGGCCAACGTCCTGACTTTC.